The following is a TCR beta chain sequence with its context. Its antigen is as yet unknown. TCRdb's copy holds only in-frame clones and misses some; the assay was immunoSEQ multiplex PCR. The top ten clones hold 19% of a sample with more than 40,000 clones, 80% of them seen once. This sample is part of a study of PD-1 blockade in classical Hodgkin lymphoma. Study-level background: On a schedule of every 2 weeks, patients received nivolumab 3 mg/kg intravenously.

The time point was: cycle 4 day 1 (C4D1), after five to seven weeks of nivolumab. There was relapse after autologous stem cell transplantation in every patient, and there was variation in brentuximab vedotin exposure. The best responses consisted of complete response, partial response or progressive disease. General observations from the study: With CD4+ cells, TCR diversity rose significantly by C4D1, but not with CD8+ cells.

Trimming removed 6 bases from V and 2 bases from J; junction bases left unmatched: 5. Germline V gene data show CDR1 as MNHEY and CDR2 as SVGAGI. The CDR3 spans 15 residues. The chain carries TRBV6-5 and TRBJ2-1; 9 nucleotides line up with TRBD2. Specimen: peripheral blood mononuclear cells (PBMCs), collected before the fourth cycle of nivolumab. This clonotype originated in a human donor with classical Hodgkin lymphoma. CDR3 sequence reads: CASSPSGNPYNEQFF. CDR3 DNA sequence: TGTGCCAGCAGCCCTAGCGGGAATCCCTACAATGAGCAGTTCTTC.